Listed here are 25 T cell receptor beta chains from one sample, sequenced in a study of T cells in Graves' hyperthyroidism and ophthalmopathy. TCR beta CDR3 sequences were amplified from RNA transcripts. The HTBI primer set served for first-round RT-PCR of the TCR CDR3. TCRdb passed the multiplex PCR reads through MiXCR, listing each CDR3 protein once. In the table there are about 520,000 distinct CDR3 sequences, roughly 25% of which are singletons. The sample consisted of blood. The origin of the receptors is a woman in her twenties or thirties with Graves' ophthalmopathy.

This clonotype was seen repeatedly, ten times or more. The chain links TRBV10-3 to TRBJ2-5; possible D gene TRBD2, 6 bases. Trimming left V 0 bases short and J 2 bases short, with 7 bases between. CDR1 and CDR2 (germline): ENHRY, SYGVKD. CDR3 length: 14 residues. CDR3 nucleotide sequence: TGTGCCATCAGTGAGTCAGGACTACAAGAGACCCAGTACTTC. Translated: CAISESGLQETQYF.

Many counts were recorded for this clonotype. The chain uses TRBV2 and TRBJ2-7; D is undetermined. V lost 7 bases and J 4 bases, leaving 14 bases between the germline ends. This CDR3 region has 13 residues. Per germline, CDR1 SNHLY and CDR2 FYNNEI. Here the CDR3 reads CASTETNSYEQYF. CDR3 in DNA: TGTGCCAGCACCGAAACAAATAGTTACGAGCAGTACTTC.

The gene calls are TRBV9 and TRBJ2-7; TRBD1 agrees at 9 bases. Germline assignment: CDR1 SGDLS and CDR2 YYNGEE. CDR3 length equals 16 residues. Germline trimming cut 0 bases from V and 2 bases from J; bases unmatched to any gene: 6. The CDR3 sequence is CASSVGGTGTPYEQYF. The CDR3 region has the DNA TGTGCCAGCAGCGTAGGTGGGACAGGGACCCCCTACGAGCAGTACTTC.

This clonotype was counted at least ten times. This chain joins TRBV5-1 and TRBJ1-1; tentative D call: TRBD1 (6 bases). Between the trimmed V and J ends, which lost 4 bases and 1 base, there was a span of 11 bases. CDR3 size: 14 residues. From germline, CDR1 is SGHRS and CDR2 YFSETQ. CDR3 sequence: CASSTTGWNTEAFF. CDR3 nucleotide sequence: TGCGCCAGCAGCACTACAGGGTGGAACACTGAAGCTTTCTTT.

This clonotype has ten or more counts. The chain has TRBV6-1 and TRBJ1-2; D is perhaps TRBD1 (6 bases). Germline CDR1 and CDR2: MNHNS and SASEGT. V gave up 1 base and J gave up 7 bases, with 13 bases separating them. CDR3 length equals 14 residues. CDR3 nucleotide sequence: TGTGCCAGCAGTGAAGAGAATGGGGGGCTTGGCTACACCTTC. It translates to CASSEENGGLGYTF.

A word on this clonotype: The junction departs from the called germline gene at one end, perhaps through a read error. This chain's CDR3 is CATSTRLGIYDQYF. CDR3 in DNA: TGTGCCACCAGCACACGGCTGGGGATCTACGATCAGTACTTC. The V call is TRBV15, the J call TRBJ2-7; D remains ambiguous. CDR3 length: 14 residues. Germline CDR1 is LNHNV and CDR2 is YYDKDF (reference sequence).

This clonotype was seen many times. This chain uses TRBV11-2 with TRBJ1-2; D gene ambiguous. This CDR3 region has 13 residues. The ends were cut back, 8 bases at V and 6 bases at J, with 16 bases in the middle. Germline CDR1 and CDR2: SGHAT and FQNNGV. CDR3 DNA sequence: TGTGCCAGCGGATTTGGGGTTTCGGATGGCTACACCTTC. It codes for CASGFGVSDGYTF.

This clonotype was recorded at least ten times. The chain recombines TRBV7-2 with TRBJ2-5, with D unresolved. Per germline, CDR1 SGHTA and CDR2 FQGNSA. The CDR3 contains 14 residues. V dropped 0 bases and J dropped 2 bases, with 7 bases sitting between them. The CDR3 coding sequence is TGTGCCAGCAGCTTAGCTGTGGGACAAGAGACCCAGTACTTC. Translated, it gives CASSLAVGQETQYF.

The genes are TRBV28 and TRBJ2-2, with D maybe TRBD1 (6 bases). Per germline, CDR1 MDHEN and CDR2 SYDVKM. The CDR3 covers 16 residues. Deletions cut 3 bases from V and 2 bases from J, with 13 bases between. The CDR3, as DNA: TGTGCCAGCAGTTTTTCCAGCAGGGGAAACACCGGGGAGCTGTTTTTT. It encodes CASSFSSRGNTGELFF. Drawing the rest from reference TRBV28 and TRBJ2-2, the complete variable domain is DVKVTQSSRYLVKRTGEKVFLECVQDMDHENMFWYRQDPGLGLRLIYFSYDVKMKEKGDIPEGYSVSREKKERFSLILESASTNQTSMYLCASSFSSRGNTGELFFGEGSRLTVL.

This clonotype was picked up many times. The CDR3 bases are TGTGCCTGGAGTGGAGCAGGGGGCTCTTACTACGAGCAGTACTTC. Translation gives CAWSGAGGSYYEQYF. The chain carries TRBV30 and TRBJ2-7, with 8 bases fitting TRBD1. With V trimmed by 1 base and J by 3 bases, 8 bases remained unmatched. Germline V gene sequence: CDR1 GTSNPN, CDR2 SVGIG (reference sequence). The CDR3 has 15 residues.

As concerns this clonotype: It may be a read error: a sequence one base away is much more abundant. The CDR3 does not end in the conserved phenylalanine or tryptophan, so this is likely a read error. The chain is built from TRBV9 and TRBJ2-5; D is undetermined. V lost 5 bases to trimming and J lost 5 bases, with 7 bases between them. From germline, CDR1 is SGDLS and CDR2 YYNGEE. CDR3 length equals 11 residues. DNA for the CDR3: TGTGCCAGCAGTATGGGGGAGACCCAGTACCTC. Protein sequence: CASSMGETQYL.

This clonotype was counted many times. V usage is TRBV7-2 and J usage is TRBJ2-5, with 14 nucleotides matching TRBD2. This CDR3 has 16 residues. Germline V CDR1 and CDR2: SGHTA, FQGNSA. Trimming cost V 4 bases and J 5 bases; bases outside gene matches: 6. Here the CDR3 reads CASSSRTSGGMETQYF. Written as DNA, the CDR3 is TGTGCCAGCAGCTCTCGGACTAGCGGGGGGATGGAGACCCAGTACTTC.

The CDR3 region is CATSGTGFGSQYF. In DNA form, the CDR3 reads TGTGCCACCAGCGGGACAGGCTTCGGGAGCCAGTACTTC. The V gene is TRBV24-1, the J gene TRBJ2-5, with 8 bases aligning to TRBD1. The junction had 10 bases not matched to a gene; V was cut back by 7 bases and J by 10 bases. CDR3 length: 13 amino acids. Germline CDR1 KGHDR, CDR2 SFDVKD.

Ten or more counts support this clonotype. The chain links TRBV5-1 to TRBJ2-5, with a tentative D call TRBD2 (6 bases). The CDR3 is made up of 15 amino acids. Germline CDR1 is SGHRS and CDR2 is YFSETQ. V lost 7 bases and J 5 bases, leaving 21 bases between the germline ends. CDR3 loop: CASRPQPSSEETQYF. In DNA form, the CDR3 reads TGCGCCAGCCGACCCCAACCGTCTAGCGAGGAGACCCAGTACTTC.

This clonotype was counted only a few times. The chain carries TRBV6-5 and TRBJ2-1; D not resolved. V dropped 0 bases and J dropped 8 bases, with 8 bases sitting between them. Germline V gene data show CDR1 as MNHEY and CDR2 as SVGAGI. CDR3 length: 13 amino acids. CDR3: CASSYSPRDEQFF. The DNA for the CDR3 is TGTGCCAGCAGTTACTCTCCCAGAGATGAGCAGTTCTTC.

The sample holds many counts of this clonotype. This rearrangement joins TRBV30 to TRBJ1-1; D is unresolved. CDR1 is GTSNPN, CDR2 SVGIG, per germline (reference sequence). This CDR3 spans 12 amino acids. V was cut by 4 bases and J by 4 bases, with 10 bases left in between. The CDR3 region is CAWNGWGTEAFF. CDR3 bases: TGTGCCTGGAACGGCTGGGGCACTGAAGCTTTCTTT. Based on the CDR3 plus reference TRBV30 and TRBJ1-1, the full variable domain is SQTIHQWPATLVQPVGSPLSLECTVEGTSNPNLYWYRQAAGRGLQLLFYSVGIGQISSEVPQNLSASRPQDRQFILSSKKLLLSDSGFYLCAWNGWGTEAFFGQGTRLTVV.

Points on this clonotype: One junction end disagrees with the germline gene, perhaps due to a read error. The chain has TRBV27 and TRBJ2-7; no reliable D call. CDR3 length: 13 residues. Germline V lookup: CDR1 MNHEY, CDR2 SMNVEV (reference sequence). This chain's CDR3 is CASSQMSSYDQYF. For the CDR3, the DNA is TGTGCCAGCAGTCAGATGAGCTCCTACGATCAGTACTTC.

Only one count was recorded for this clonotype. V gene TRBV28 combines with J gene TRBJ2-7; 12 bases match TRBD2. The J segment lost 5 bases and the V segment lost 7 bases, leaving 6 bases of the junction unmatched. CDR3 length equals 14 residues. In germline, CDR1 is MDHEN, CDR2 SYDVKM. The DNA of the CDR3 is TGTGCCAGCAAGCTAGCGGGGGGGCAACACGAGCAGTACTTC. Amino acids: CASKLAGGQHEQYF.

This clonotype has a count of ten or more. The rearrangement links TRBV6-2 or TRBV6-3 to TRBJ2-7; D not resolved. There are 17 residues in the CDR3. Trimming removed 2 bases at V and 0 bases at J, with 17 bases between. CDR1 MNHEY and CDR2 SVGEGT come from the germline V gene. CDR3 region: CASSYRPWQDNSYEQYF. Written as DNA, the CDR3 is TGTGCCAGCAGTTACCGACCTTGGCAAGACAACTCCTACGAGCAGTACTTC.

The table lists this clonotype with many counts. V gene TRBV29-1 combines with J gene TRBJ2-5; either TRBD1 or TRBD2 may supply D (5 bases each). The CDR3 is 14 amino acids. The V gene's germline CDR1 is SQVTM and CDR2 ANQGSEA. Trimming took 1 base from V and 5 from J, leaving 14 bases between them. Here the CDR3 DNA reads TGCAGCGTTGAAGTGAGGGGCCGGGGTGAGACCCAGTACTTC. It codes for CSVEVRGRGETQYF.

Many counts were recorded for this clonotype. CDR3 sequence (DNA): TGCGCCAGCAGCTTCGAGGGCGCAGGAAACATTCAGTACTTC. Amino acids: CASSFEGAGNIQYF. J is TRBJ2-4 and V is TRBV5-1; D might be TRBD2 (5 bases). Per the germline V gene, CDR1 is SGHRS and CDR2 is YFSETQ. The CDR3 spans 14 residues. Trimming took off 2 bases at V and 6 bases at J, with 12 bases between the two ends.

The sample holds many counts of this clonotype. The CDR3 loop reads CATSRDPGGHRYEQYF. DNA for the CDR3: TGTGCCACCAGCAGAGACCCCGGGGGCCATCGGTACGAGCAGTACTTC. The V call is TRBV15, the J call TRBJ2-7; either TRBD1 or TRBD2 may fit D (6 bases each). Germline V lookup: CDR1 LNHNV, CDR2 YYDKDF (reference sequence). The CDR3 sequence is 16 residues long. V dropped 0 bases and J dropped 4 bases, with 16 bases sitting between them.

The V and J genes are TRBV6-1 and TRBJ2-5; TRBD2 agrees at 9 bases. The CDR3 length is 15 residues. V lost 11 bases, J lost 2 bases, and 12 bases stayed unmatched. Germline CDR1 MNHNS, CDR2 SASEGT. CDR3 sequence (DNA): TGTGCCGGCATCTCCCACACTAGCGGGCAAGAGACCCAGTACTTC. This gives the protein CAGISHTSGQETQYF.

The chain links TRBV28 to TRBJ2-5; D may be TRBD2 (6 bases). Trimming removed 10 bases at V and 5 bases at J, with 11 bases between. Looked up from germline, CDR1 is MDHEN and CDR2 is SYDVKM. The CDR3 runs 11 residues. In DNA, the CDR3 is TGTGCCACGGGGGTCTTGGAGACCCAGTACTTC. Translated, it gives CATGVLETQYF.

This clonotype was seen ten or more times. This chain links TRBV6-5 with TRBJ1-2, with D possibly TRBD1 on 6 matching bases. This CDR3 has 14 residues. Germline-derived CDR1 and CDR2 are MNHEY and SVGAGI. Trimming took off 6 bases at V and 8 bases at J, with 19 bases between the two ends. CDR3 in DNA: TGTGCCAGCAGGCGACAAACAGGGATCGGCGGCTACACCTTC. Protein product: CASRRQTGIGGYTF.